A single sample gave rise to the 32 T cell receptor beta chains below, sequenced in a study of T cells in Graves' hyperthyroidism and ophthalmopathy. Amplification targeted TCR beta CDR3 regions from RNA transcripts. HTBI primers were used for first-round RT-PCR of the TCR CDR3. TCRdb ran MiXCR on the multiplex PCR reads and lists one entry per CDR3 protein. The data show about 380,000 distinct CDR3 sequences, roughly 18% seen once. The sequenced sample was blood. These receptors were obtained from a man aged 18 to 35 with Graves' ophthalmopathy.

This clonotype showed up many times. J is TRBJ2-7 and V is TRBV27; D is unresolved. The CDR3 has 13 amino acids. Trimming removed 3 bases from V and 2 bases from J, with 8 bases in between. Germline V gene lookup returns CDR1 MNHEY and CDR2 SMNVEV (reference sequence). In nucleotides, the CDR3 is TGTGCCAGCAGTTTTTCGGAAACCTACGAGCAGTACTTC. Its protein product is CASSFSETYEQYF.

The chain has TRBV2 and TRBJ2-1, with TRBD1 matching 7 bases. With 7 bases clipped from V and 5 bases from J, the junction kept 11 bases outside the gene matches. The germline CDR1 and CDR2 sequences are SNHLY and FYNNEI. There are 15 residues in the CDR3. The CDR3 nucleotides are TGTGCCAGCACCTCGGGACAGATATTCCACAATGAGCAGTTCTTC. Translation gives CASTSGQIFHNEQFF.

Details on this clonotype: A read error may produce the germline difference seen at one junction end. The chain has TRBV19 and TRBJ2-1, with TRBD2 matching over 7 bases. The length of the CDR3 is 17 residues. Per the germline V gene, CDR1 is LNHDA and CDR2 is SQIVND (reference sequence). The DNA of the CDR3 is TGTGCCAGTAGTTTAGAAGTAGCGGGTCTCTCCTACAATGAGCAGTTCTTC. Residues: CASSLEVAGLSYNEQFF.

The table lists this clonotype with many counts. The CDR3 reads CASSLAGTAYGYTF. DNA for the CDR3: TGTGCCAGCAGCTTGGCCGGGACAGCCTATGGCTACACCTTC. The chain employs TRBV7-8 and TRBJ1-2, with TRBD1 matching over 7 bases. This CDR3 contains 14 residues. V was pared by 3 bases and J by 4 bases, with 5 bases of the junction left unmatched. Germline V CDR1 and CDR2: SGHVS, FQNEAQ.

This clonotype was seen at least ten times. The chain employs TRBV5-1 and TRBJ2-7; 7 nucleotides align to TRBD1. The CDR3 consists of 15 residues. Germline V gene lookup returns CDR1 SGHRS and CDR2 YFSETQ. Trimming at V came to 0 bases and at J to 7 bases, leaving 10 bases not matched to a gene. The CDR3 coding sequence is TGCGCCAGCAGCTTGGCCTTCGGACAGGCGGGTGAGCAGTACTTC. Encoded protein: CASSLAFGQAGEQYF.

The rearrangement links TRBV28 to TRBJ2-7; D may be TRBD1 (6 bases). The CDR3 is 15 residues long. Germline lookup yields CDR1 MDHEN and CDR2 SYDVKM. The ends were cut back, 6 bases at V and 0 bases at J, with 15 bases in the middle. Written as DNA, the CDR3 is TGTGCCAGCAGAACAGGGCTGGGGTCCTCCTACGAGCAGTACTTC. This sequence encodes CASRTGLGSSYEQYF.

This clonotype has a count of ten or more. The gene calls are TRBV3-1 and TRBJ2-7, with no clear D. The CDR3 is made up of 15 amino acids. Germline lookup yields CDR1 LGHDT and CDR2 YNNKEL (reference sequence). Deletions cut 4 bases from V and 4 bases from J, with 17 bases between. CDR3 in amino acids: CASSPELVGSYEQYF. The CDR3, as DNA: TGTGCCAGCAGCCCAGAGTTAGTTGGATCGTACGAGCAGTACTTC.

This chain links TRBV6-1 with TRBJ1-2; D remains unclear. V lost 6 bases and J 2 bases, leaving 10 bases between the germline ends. Germline CDR1 and CDR2: MNHNS and SASEGT. There are 13 residues in the CDR3. The CDR3 loop reads CASRDDLNYGYTF. CDR3 nucleotide sequence: TGTGCCAGCAGGGACGACTTGAACTATGGCTACACCTTC.

This clonotype was counted many times. This chain connects TRBV15 to TRBJ1-1, with a tentative D call TRBD1 (5 bases). With 3 bases removed from V and 0 bases from J, the gap between germline ends came to 11 bases. CDR3 size: 15 residues. Germline lookup yields CDR1 LNHNV and CDR2 YYDKDF (reference sequence). The CDR3 here is CATSRGRLVNTEAFF. CDR3 DNA sequence: TGTGCCACCAGCAGGGGACGGCTGGTGAACACTGAAGCTTTCTTT.

This clonotype was observed many times. The chain couples TRBV2 to TRBJ2-1; no clear D gene. The CDR3 loop spans 15 amino acids. With 4 bases removed from V and 0 bases from J, the gap between germline ends came to 10 bases. The germline V gene has CDR1 SNHLY and CDR2 FYNNEI. The CDR3 DNA sequence: TGTGCCAGCAGTGTGGACGGCAGCTCCTACAATGAGCAGTTCTTC. This translates into CASSVDGSSYNEQFF. Looking up the rest from reference TRBV2 and TRBJ2-1 gives the full variable domain: EPEVTQTPSHQVTQMGQEVILRCVPISNHLYFYWYRQILGQKVEFLVSFYNNEISEKSEIFDDQFSVERPDGSNFTLKIRSTKLEDSAMYFCASSVDGSSYNEQFFGPGTRLTVL.

The sample holds many counts of this clonotype. The rearrangement joins TRBV12-3 or TRBV12-4 to TRBJ1-5; D is unclear. Trimming removed 3 bases at V and 4 bases at J, with 10 bases between. The CDR3 has 14 residues. CDR3 loop: CASSFRAANQPQHF. CDR3 in DNA: TGTGCCAGCAGTTTTAGGGCGGCGAATCAGCCCCAGCATTTT.

This clonotype was recorded at least ten times. V and J are TRBV3-1 and TRBJ2-7; the match to TRBD2 covers 7 bases. Trimming took 0 bases from V and 1 from J; bases not matched to a gene: 6. Germline V gives CDR1 LGHDT, CDR2 YNNKEL (reference sequence). The CDR3 has 16 residues. The CDR3 spells CASSQDGGGPSYEQYF. CDR3 DNA sequence: TGTGCCAGCAGCCAAGACGGCGGGGGACCATCCTACGAGCAGTACTTC.

This clonotype was seen at least ten times. The DNA for the CDR3 is TGCGCCAGCAGCTCAACGACACGGCGGGGGAACACTGAAGCTTTCTTT. Protein sequence: CASSSTTRRGNTEAFF. The chain recombines TRBV5-1 with TRBJ1-1; D is ambiguous. CDR1 SGHRS and CDR2 YFSETQ come from the germline V gene. Trimming removed 3 bases at V and 1 base at J, with 16 bases between. This CDR3 has 16 amino acids.

In its sample, this clonotype was seen a few times. The chain links TRBV7-9 to TRBJ2-1; no clear D gene. This CDR3 has 14 amino acids. Germline CDR1 reads SEHNR; CDR2 reads FQNEAQ (reference sequence). V was shortened by 0 bases and J by 7 bases, with 10 bases between the two germline ends. The CDR3 sequence: CASSLADHYNEQFF. The CDR3 nucleotides read TGTGCCAGCAGCTTAGCGGACCACTATAATGAGCAGTTCTTC.

This clonotype was counted a few times. The rearrangement links TRBV19 to TRBJ2-3, with D maybe TRBD1 (5 bases). Germline V gives CDR1 LNHDA, CDR2 SQIVND (reference sequence). The V end lost 0 bases, the J end lost 0 bases, and 7 bases lay between the germline ends. This CDR3 comprises 15 residues. The chain's CDR3 is CASSIEGDSTDTQYF. For the CDR3, the DNA is TGTGCCAGTAGTATAGAAGGGGATAGCACAGATACGCAGTATTTT.

A word on this clonotype: Its ends do not fully match the called genes, so a read error is possible. This chain uses TRBV7-7 with TRBJ2-2; the match to TRBD1 covers 9 bases. The CDR3 totals 16 residues. In germline, CDR1 is SSHAT, CDR2 FNYEAQ (reference sequence). The CDR3 DNA reads TGTGCTAGCAGCCCCCCGGGGACAGGGAATCACGGGGAGCTGTTTTTT. Protein: CASSPPGTGNHGELFF.

The table lists this clonotype with many counts. The chain is built from TRBV2 and TRBJ2-1; 8 nucleotides match TRBD2. The CDR3 extends over 16 amino acids. The germline gives CDR1 SNHLY, CDR2 FYNNEI. With V trimmed by 6 bases and J by 0 bases, 7 bases remained unmatched. The CDR3: CASRGLAASSYNEQFF. For the CDR3, the DNA is TGTGCCAGCAGAGGACTAGCTGCAAGCTCCTACAATGAGCAGTTCTTC.

CDR3 nucleotides: TGCAGTGCTAGCCAGTCTGGCGGGGGGCCCGGGGAGCTGTTTTTT. It yields the protein CSASQSGGGPGELFF. The chain uses TRBV20-1 and TRBJ2-2; 8 bases fit TRBD2. The trim removed 3 bases at V and 6 bases at J, leaving 9 bases unmatched. Germline lookup yields CDR1 DFQATT and CDR2 SNEGSKA (reference sequence). The CDR3 is made up of 15 amino acids.

This rearrangement joins TRBV12-3 or TRBV12-4 to TRBJ2-2, with 8 bases matching TRBD1. The CDR3 runs to 14 residues. V lost 6 bases to trimming and J lost 6 bases; unmatched junction nucleotides: 6. As DNA, the CDR3 is TGTGCCAGCAGGCCGGGACAGGAGTCCGGGGAGCTGTTTTTT. As protein: CASRPGQESGELFF.

The rearrangement joins TRBV6-5 to TRBJ2-3; D remains unclear. V lost 2 bases to trimming and J lost 1 base, with 7 bases between them. There are 14 residues in the CDR3. Germline CDR1 is MNHEY and CDR2 is SVGAGI. CDR3 loop: CASSYGLGTDTQYF. CDR3 coding DNA: TGTGCCAGCAGTTACGGATTAGGCACAGATACGCAGTATTTT.

This chain uses TRBV5-6 with TRBJ1-2; D is unclear. The germline V gene has CDR1 SGHDT and CDR2 YYEEEE. V was trimmed by 0 bases and J by 4 bases, leaving 13 bases between them. This CDR3 has 15 amino acids. The CDR3 DNA sequence: TGTGCCAGCAGCTTGGAGTCCGCAGAGACCTATGGCTACACCTTC. Translating it yields CASSLESAETYGYTF.

This clonotype was observed at least ten times. This chain links TRBV4-2 with TRBJ1-1; maybe TRBD1 (6 bases). This CDR3 has 16 amino acids. From germline, CDR1 is LGHNA and CDR2 YNFKEQ. Trimming took off 1 base at V and 7 bases at J, with 19 bases between the two ends. CDR3 amino acids: CASSQAPDSMSGEAFF. The CDR3 coding sequence is TGTGCCAGCAGCCAAGCCCCGGACAGTATGTCCGGTGAAGCTTTCTTT.

This clonotype was detected many times. The chain joins TRBV20-1 to TRBJ2-2, with 12 bases aligning to TRBD2. This CDR3 contains 16 residues. V lost 5 bases, J lost 5 bases, and 9 bases stayed unmatched. The V gene's germline CDR1 is DFQATT and CDR2 SNEGSKA (reference sequence). The CDR3 reads CSAPATSGGNTGELFF. Written as DNA, the CDR3 is TGCAGTGCTCCGGCGACTAGCGGGGGAAATACCGGGGAGCTGTTTTTT.

The sample holds a few counts of this clonotype. The genes are TRBV3-1 and TRBJ1-1; D is unclear. V was trimmed by 1 base and J by 7 bases, leaving 16 bases between them. From germline, CDR1 is LGHDT and CDR2 YNNKEL (reference sequence). This CDR3 comprises 15 residues. The DNA of the CDR3 is TGTGCCAGCAGCCAAGGTGGGGTGCGAGTAGTTGAAGCTTTCTTT. Its protein product is CASSQGGVRVVEAFF.

This clonotype was seen more than once but under ten times. This chain links TRBV5-1 with TRBJ1-6; the D is unclear. CDR1 is SGHRS, CDR2 YFSETQ, per germline. The CDR3 runs 13 residues. The germline V and J ends were trimmed by 0 bases and 10 bases, with 8 bases remaining between them. CDR3 sequence reads: CASSLVGRSPLHF. In nucleotides, the CDR3 is TGCGCCAGCAGCTTGGTGGGGAGATCACCCCTCCACTTT.

This clonotype was seen repeatedly, ten times or more. The chain recombines TRBV28 with TRBJ1-6, with a weak D call TRBD1 (6 bases). The CDR3 has 14 residues. Looked up from germline, CDR1 is MDHEN and CDR2 is SYDVKM. V was cut by 5 bases and J by 8 bases, with 13 bases left in between. CDR3 DNA sequence: TGTGCCAGCAGTCCCACAGGGAATGATTCACCCCTCCACTTT. It translates to CASSPTGNDSPLHF.

This clonotype was recorded at least ten times. The rearrangement joins TRBV2 to TRBJ2-7; D remains ambiguous. Germline V lookup: CDR1 SNHLY, CDR2 FYNNEI. Deletions cut 3 bases from V and 1 base from J, with 4 bases between. The CDR3 is made up of 12 amino acids. The CDR3 loop reads CASSETSYEQYF. CDR3 DNA: TGTGCCAGCAGTGAGACATCCTACGAGCAGTACTTC. The variable domain in full, completed from reference TRBV2 and TRBJ2-7, reads EPEVTQTPSHQVTQMGQEVILRCVPISNHLYFYWYRQILGQKVEFLVSFYNNEISEKSEIFDDQFSVERPDGSNFTLKIRSTKLEDSAMYFCASSETSYEQYFGPGTRLTVT.

This clonotype was counted only a few times. The rearrangement joins TRBV10-3 to TRBJ1-1, with D perhaps TRBD1 (6 bases). The CDR3 has 15 amino acids. CDR1 is ENHRY and CDR2 is SYGVKD in the germline V gene. Trimming pared 2 bases from V and 3 bases from J, leaving 13 bases between. CDR3 sequence (DNA): TGTGCCATCAGTGAGGGGGGGGCCCAGGACACTGAAGCTTTCTTT. As protein: CAISEGGAQDTEAFF.

This clonotype was observed at least ten times. The chain combines TRBV12-3 or TRBV12-4 with TRBJ1-3; no clear D gene. Between the trimmed V and J ends, which lost 5 bases and 4 bases, there was a span of 15 bases. The length of the CDR3 is 15 residues. Written as DNA, the CDR3 is TGTGCCAGCAGTCCACCAAATAGCGACGGAAACACCATATATTTT. Protein sequence: CASSPPNSDGNTIYF.

The chain has TRBV20-1 and TRBJ1-3; D is possibly TRBD1 (6 bases). Germline assignment: CDR1 DFQATT and CDR2 SNEGSKA (reference sequence). V was trimmed by 6 bases and J by 6 bases, leaving 21 bases between them. The CDR3 is made up of 15 amino acids. The CDR3 coding sequence is TGCAGTGCGGACGTTAGTACGGGACATGTAAACACCATATATTTT. Protein sequence: CSADVSTGHVNTIYF.

This clonotype appeared many times. CDR3 residues: CSAEPAGGPYNEQFF. For the CDR3, the DNA is TGCAGTGCTGAACCAGCGGGGGGTCCATACAATGAGCAGTTCTTC. The V gene is TRBV20-1, the J gene TRBJ2-1; 9 bases line up with TRBD2. CDR1 is DFQATT, CDR2 SNEGSKA, per germline (reference sequence). The CDR3 sequence is 15 residues long. V lost 5 bases and J lost 4; bases outside the gene matches: 9.

This clonotype was observed a few times. The chain has TRBV19 and TRBJ1-1; D unresolved. Trimming pared 7 bases from V and 1 base from J, leaving 7 bases between. The CDR3 runs to 12 residues. Germline V gene sequence: CDR1 LNHDA, CDR2 SQIVND (reference sequence). CDR3: CASNSGNTEAFF. In DNA, the CDR3 is TGTGCCAGTAATTCGGGGAACACTGAAGCTTTCTTT.